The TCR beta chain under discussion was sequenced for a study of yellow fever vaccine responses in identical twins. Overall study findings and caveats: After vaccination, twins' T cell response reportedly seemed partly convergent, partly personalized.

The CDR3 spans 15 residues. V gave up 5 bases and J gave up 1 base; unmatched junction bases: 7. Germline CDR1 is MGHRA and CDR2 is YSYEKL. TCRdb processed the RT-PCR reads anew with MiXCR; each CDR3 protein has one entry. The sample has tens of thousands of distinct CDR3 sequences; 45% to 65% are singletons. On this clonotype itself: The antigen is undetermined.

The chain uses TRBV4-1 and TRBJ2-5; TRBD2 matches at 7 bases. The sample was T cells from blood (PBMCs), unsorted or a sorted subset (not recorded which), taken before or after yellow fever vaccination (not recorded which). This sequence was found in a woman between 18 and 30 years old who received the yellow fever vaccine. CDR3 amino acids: CASSFRLAVQETQYF. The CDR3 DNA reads TGCGCCAGCAGCTTCCGACTAGCCGTCCAAGAGACCCAGTACTTC.